Listed below are T cell receptor beta chains from one sample, sequenced in a study of T-cell memory formation after mild COVID-19. Via MiXCR, TCRdb re-called the 5' RACE reads, giving one row per CDR3 protein. The table lists about 470,000 distinct CDR3 sequences, more than 20% of them singletons. Sequencing was performed on PBMCs or a T cell subset sorted from them (not recorded which). The receptors shown here come from an adult woman who had mild COVID-19 (a few samples of this study predate the infection). Cell type and time point are not known. The CDR3 runs from the conserved cysteine through the conserved F or W. Fields, in order: V gene, D gene, clone size, J gene, CDR3 protein, CDR3 DNA. D genes are given only for firm matches. Clone size is not always given. Where it is, it says once, few, many or a class for expanded clones.

v_call: TRBV4-2; d_call: TRBD2; clone_size: few; j_call: TRBJ2-3; cdr3_aa: CASSQGTSPDTQYF; cdr3_nt: TGTGCCAGCAGCCAGGGGACTAGCCCAGATACGCAGTATTTT
v_call: TRBV29-1; d_call: .; clone_size: few; j_call: TRBJ2-1; cdr3_aa: CSVAMNNEQFF; cdr3_nt: TGCAGCGTTGCTATGAACAATGAGCAGTTCTTC
v_call: TRBV5-1; d_call: TRBD1; clone_size: .; j_call: TRBJ1-1; cdr3_aa: CASSRDRGAGGAEAFF; cdr3_nt: TGCGCCAGCAGCAGGGACAGGGGCGCGGGAGGGGCTGAAGCTTTCTTT
v_call: TRBV5-5; d_call: .; clone_size: .; j_call: TRBJ2-7; cdr3_aa: CASHRGAHEQYF; cdr3_nt: TGTGCCAGCCACCGGGGTGCCCACGAGCAGTACTTC
v_call: TRBV12-3/TRBV12-4; d_call: TRBD1; clone_size: .; j_call: TRBJ2-5; cdr3_aa: CASSPDRGQGETQYF; cdr3_nt: TGTGCCAGCAGTCCGGACAGGGGGCAAGGCGAGACCCAGTACTTC
v_call: TRBV2; d_call: .; clone_size: .; j_call: TRBJ1-6; cdr3_aa: CASSPGLLTLHF; cdr3_nt: TGTGCCAGCAGTCCAGGGCTTTTGACCCTCCACTTT
v_call: TRBV7-9; d_call: .; clone_size: few; j_call: TRBJ2-1; cdr3_aa: CASSQGRASYNEQFF; cdr3_nt: TGTGCCAGCAGCCAAGGGCGGGCTAGCTACAATGAGCAGTTCTTC
v_call: TRBV15; d_call: .; clone_size: .; j_call: TRBJ2-5; cdr3_aa: CATSRDVATGKETQYF; cdr3_nt: TGTGCCACCAGCAGAGACGTCGCGACTGGTAAAGAGACCCAGTACTTC
v_call: TRBV6-1; d_call: .; clone_size: .; j_call: TRBJ1-1; cdr3_aa: CASSEVFENTEAFF; cdr3_nt: TGTGCCAGCAGTGAAGTCTTTGAGAACACTGAAGCTTTCTTT
v_call: TRBV29-1; d_call: .; clone_size: .; j_call: TRBJ1-2; cdr3_aa: CSVEGGATLSHNYGYTF; cdr3_nt: TGCAGCGTTGAAGGGGGCGCGACGCTCTCTCATAACTATGGCTACACCTTC
v_call: TRBV7-8; d_call: .; clone_size: few; j_call: TRBJ2-1; cdr3_aa: CASSLVRSQTVNEQFF; cdr3_nt: TGTGCCAGCAGCTTAGTCCGCTCCCAGACGGTCAATGAGCAGTTCTTC
v_call: TRBV7-6; d_call: .; clone_size: many; j_call: TRBJ2-1; cdr3_aa: CASSLGVSSYNEQFF; cdr3_nt: TGTGCCAGCAGCTTAGGCGTGAGCTCCTACAATGAGCAGTTCTTC
v_call: TRBV5-1; d_call: .; clone_size: .; j_call: TRBJ2-2; cdr3_aa: CASSLVAGMTGELFF; cdr3_nt: TGCGCCAGCAGCTTGGTGGCAGGCATGACCGGGGAGCTGTTTTTT
v_call: TRBV29-1; d_call: .; clone_size: few; j_call: TRBJ2-7; cdr3_aa: CSVRHPQSYEQYF; cdr3_nt: TGCAGCGTCAGACACCCCCAATCCTACGAGCAGTACTTC
v_call: TRBV29-1; d_call: TRBD2; clone_size: few; j_call: TRBJ2-5; cdr3_aa: CSVGAGTSGSETQYF; cdr3_nt: TGCAGCGTTGGAGCCGGGACTAGCGGTTCGGAGACCCAGTACTTC
v_call: TRBV24-1; d_call: TRBD2; clone_size: few; j_call: TRBJ2-7; cdr3_aa: CATSQGPGGEQYF; cdr3_nt: TGTGCCACCAGCCAGGGACCGGGGGGCGAGCAGTACTTC
v_call: TRBV5-1; d_call: .; clone_size: .; j_call: TRBJ2-1; cdr3_aa: CASSPDPGPDNEQFF; cdr3_nt: TGCGCCAGCAGCCCCGACCCTGGCCCGGACAATGAGCAGTTCTTC
v_call: TRBV6-5; d_call: .; clone_size: .; j_call: TRBJ2-1; cdr3_aa: CASSYSDFLGEQFF; cdr3_nt: TGTGCCAGCAGTTACTCGGACTTCCTCGGTGAGCAGTTCTTC
v_call: TRBV7-2; d_call: TRBD1; clone_size: .; j_call: TRBJ1-6; cdr3_aa: CASSQRDRGTLHF; cdr3_nt: TGTGCCAGCAGCCAACGGGACAGGGGAACCCTCCACTTT
v_call: TRBV6-2/TRBV6-3; d_call: .; clone_size: .; j_call: TRBJ2-1; cdr3_aa: CASSYSNRAGEQFF; cdr3_nt: TGTGCCAGCAGTTACTCAAACAGGGCGGGTGAGCAGTTCTTC
v_call: TRBV2; d_call: .; clone_size: few; j_call: TRBJ2-6; cdr3_aa: CASSELGSGANVLTF; cdr3_nt: TGTGCCAGCAGTGAATTGGGTTCCGGGGCCAACGTCCTGACTTTC
v_call: TRBV20-1; d_call: .; clone_size: .; j_call: TRBJ2-7; cdr3_aa: CSASKGEASAYEQYF; cdr3_nt: TGCAGTGCTAGCAAAGGAGAGGCCTCTGCATACGAGCAGTACTTC
v_call: TRBV18; d_call: TRBD1; clone_size: many; j_call: TRBJ2-7; cdr3_aa: CASSPKLLTGGSYEQYF; cdr3_nt: TGTGCCAGCTCACCAAAATTGCTAACAGGGGGGTCCTACGAGCAGTACTTC
v_call: TRBV5-1; d_call: .; clone_size: .; j_call: TRBJ2-2; cdr3_aa: CASSSEALTSGELFF; cdr3_nt: TGCGCCAGCAGTTCAGAAGCCCTGACGTCCGGGGAGCTGTTTTTT
v_call: TRBV24-1; d_call: .; clone_size: many; j_call: TRBJ2-1; cdr3_aa: CATSDPTKLNEQFF; cdr3_nt: TGTGCCACCAGTGATCCCACTAAGCTCAATGAGCAGTTCTTC
v_call: TRBV20-1; d_call: .; clone_size: few; j_call: TRBJ2-7; cdr3_aa: CSARGWQRSSYEQYF; cdr3_nt: TGCAGTGCTAGGGGGTGGCAGAGGAGCTCCTACGAGCAGTACTTC
v_call: TRBV12-3/TRBV12-4; d_call: .; clone_size: .; j_call: TRBJ1-2; cdr3_aa: CASSGRPVNYGYTF; cdr3_nt: TGTGCCAGCAGTGGCCGACCTGTAAACTATGGCTACACCTTC
v_call: TRBV9; d_call: .; clone_size: .; j_call: TRBJ2-2; cdr3_aa: CASSVVGQGGTGELFF; cdr3_nt: TGTGCCAGCAGCGTAGTTGGTCAGGGGGGGACCGGGGAGCTGTTTTTT
v_call: TRBV7-8; d_call: .; clone_size: few; j_call: TRBJ1-5; cdr3_aa: CASSSGAGGNQPQHF; cdr3_nt: TGTGCCAGCAGCTCAGGGGCGGGGGGCAATCAGCCCCAGCATTTT
v_call: TRBV20-1; d_call: TRBD2; clone_size: few; j_call: TRBJ2-7; cdr3_aa: CSARDRASGSYEQYF; cdr3_nt: TGCAGTGCTAGAGATAGGGCTAGCGGATCCTACGAGCAGTACTTC
v_call: TRBV20-1; d_call: TRBD2; clone_size: .; j_call: TRBJ2-3; cdr3_aa: CSARDRSLAGGQDTQYF; cdr3_nt: TGCAGTGCTAGAGATCGATCATTAGCGGGGGGCCAAGATACGCAGTATTTT
v_call: TRBV20-1; d_call: .; clone_size: few; j_call: TRBJ2-3; cdr3_aa: CSARFGTNTDTQYF; cdr3_nt: TGCAGTGCTAGATTTGGCACAAACACAGATACGCAGTATTTT
v_call: TRBV24-1; d_call: .; clone_size: .; j_call: TRBJ2-5; cdr3_aa: CATGGLGQETQYF; cdr3_nt: TGTGCCACCGGCGGTCTAGGCCAAGAGACCCAGTACTTC
v_call: TRBV20-1; d_call: .; clone_size: few; j_call: TRBJ2-3; cdr3_aa: CSARESGLSTDTQYF; cdr3_nt: TGCAGTGCTAGAGAAAGCGGGCTGAGCACAGATACGCAGTATTTT
v_call: TRBV15; d_call: TRBD1; clone_size: few; j_call: TRBJ2-7; cdr3_aa: CATSRAETGSGYEQYF; cdr3_nt: TGTGCCACCAGCAGAGCTGAGACAGGGAGTGGATACGAGCAGTACTTC
v_call: TRBV12-3/TRBV12-4; d_call: TRBD1; clone_size: many; j_call: TRBJ1-4; cdr3_aa: CATSGQGAEKLFF; cdr3_nt: TGTGCCACCTCGGGACAGGGGGCTGAAAAACTGTTTTTT
v_call: TRBV15; d_call: .; clone_size: .; j_call: TRBJ2-5; cdr3_aa: CATSRDKQGSKTQYF; cdr3_nt: TGTGCCACCAGCAGAGATAAACAGGGAAGTAAGACCCAGTACTTC
v_call: TRBV7-3; d_call: .; clone_size: few; j_call: TRBJ2-2; cdr3_aa: CASSPQPGKGGELFF; cdr3_nt: TGTGCCAGCAGCCCCCAGCCAGGGAAGGGCGGGGAGCTGTTTTTT
v_call: TRBV11-2; d_call: .; clone_size: .; j_call: TRBJ2-7; cdr3_aa: CASSLDGLDLREQYF; cdr3_nt: TGTGCCAGCAGCTTAGACGGACTGGACCTACGAGAGCAGTACTTC
v_call: TRBV2; d_call: .; clone_size: .; j_call: TRBJ2-2; cdr3_aa: CASGGGNTGELFF; cdr3_nt: TGTGCCAGCGGAGGCGGAAACACCGGGGAGCTGTTTTTT
v_call: TRBV7-9; d_call: .; clone_size: few; j_call: TRBJ2-4; cdr3_aa: CASSLVSDRTGDIQYF; cdr3_nt: TGTGCCAGCAGCTTAGTGTCTGACAGGACTGGTGACATTCAGTACTTC
v_call: TRBV19; d_call: TRBD2; clone_size: .; j_call: TRBJ2-1; cdr3_aa: CASSANSGRAFYNEQFF; cdr3_nt: TGTGCCAGTAGTGCAAATAGCGGGAGGGCCTTCTACAATGAGCAGTTCTTC
v_call: TRBV4-3; d_call: .; clone_size: few; j_call: TRBJ1-2; cdr3_aa: CASSQAPPGEGGYTF; cdr3_nt: TGCGCCAGCAGCCAAGCACCTCCAGGGGAAGGAGGCTACACCTTC
v_call: TRBV27; d_call: .; clone_size: .; j_call: TRBJ1-2; cdr3_aa: CASSLGVHYGYTF; cdr3_nt: TGTGCCAGCAGTCTTGGGGTGCACTATGGCTACACCTTC
v_call: TRBV4-3; d_call: .; clone_size: few; j_call: TRBJ2-5; cdr3_aa: CASSQDLLPGETQYF; cdr3_nt: TGCGCCAGCAGCCAAGATCTACTCCCTGGGGAGACCCAGTACTTC
v_call: TRBV30; d_call: TRBD2; clone_size: .; j_call: TRBJ2-2; cdr3_aa: CAWSTSGSGELFF; cdr3_nt: TGTGCCTGGTCCACTAGCGGGTCCGGGGAGCTGTTTTTT
v_call: TRBV6-5; d_call: TRBD2; clone_size: few; j_call: TRBJ2-1; cdr3_aa: CASSQLITSGGYNEQFF; cdr3_nt: TGTGCCAGCAGCCAACTTATCACTAGCGGAGGGTACAATGAGCAGTTCTTC
v_call: TRBV4-1; d_call: .; clone_size: few; j_call: TRBJ1-2; cdr3_aa: CASSHLGGGDYTF; cdr3_nt: TGCGCCAGCAGCCATCTGGGCGGGGGCGACTACACCTTC
v_call: TRBV15; d_call: .; clone_size: .; j_call: TRBJ2-7; cdr3_aa: CATSRDRDRYEQYF; cdr3_nt: TGTGCCACCAGCAGAGATCGTGACAGGTACGAGCAGTACTTC
v_call: TRBV25-1; d_call: TRBD2; clone_size: few; j_call: TRBJ2-1; cdr3_aa: CASSGQSGGSNDEQFF; cdr3_nt: TGTGCCAGCAGTGGACAATCGGGCGGGAGCAACGATGAGCAGTTCTTC